This record looks at one T cell receptor (beta chain) sequence and its context. Which antigen it targets is not known. No base quality values were provided; no much bigger clone lies one nucleotide off. The donors were included in the validation cohort of over a hundred subjects, a group kept apart from the roughly 700-subject first cohort. Library preparation used the immunoSEQ multiplex PCR assay. The source study handled its data this way. A statistical classification framework was developed to diagnose cytomegalovirus status using the catalog of TCR beta chain sequences. TCRdb holds this immuneACCESS table with in-frame rearrangements only. Some clones are missing; in checked studies, unresolved V genes explain under half, and the rest has no known cause. V, J and clone size are taken as reported in that table, and D and trimming were inferred from the DNA itself. The sample table lists some 270,000 clones, around 85% of them with a count of one. The top ten clonotypes cover roughly 0.99% of the sample.

These data originate in a study of cytomegalovirus exposure and HLA in healthy donors (dated by TCRdb to 2016 to 2017). About the study as a whole: The roughly 700 repertoires of the first cohort and the approximately 130 validation repertoires were produced on the same platform, according to a later analysis. The study aimed to test whether signatures of past pathogen exposure could be identified by cataloging public T cell receptors. A separate validation cohort of 100 to 150 different subjects was used in addition to the 666-subject first cohort. The study combined high-throughput TCR immunosequencing, statistical association of individual TCRs with disease status, and machine learning to predict cytomegalovirus infection status.

Study-level results and caveats: A later analysis found that TCRs clustered in the first cohort also tended to co-occur in the 120 validation repertoires, with 90% to 95% of cluster scores above 0. While some public TCRs were present in many individuals, most TCR sequences turned up only very rarely across donors. A later analysis lacked HLA typing for the validation cohort, so it scored co-occurrence in that cohort across all 110 or so repertoires. In both the original and validation cohorts, the classifier was reported to diagnose cytomegalovirus status with high specificity and sensitivity. In the study, 164 TCR beta chains were listed as associated with cytomegalovirus. In vitro tests confirmed that a few of the cytomegalovirus-associated TCR beta chains recognize cytomegalovirus antigens. According to the authors, the approach could potentially be generalized to other disease states and immunological phenotypes.

From the cysteine up to the phenylalanine, the CDR3 has a length of 13 residues. Left in the record is the CDR3 DNA by itself, 39 bases read in frame from the first base. V is shortened by 2 bases, J by 4 bases, and the region joining them spans 8 bases. The germline V gene yields MDHEN for CDR1 and SYDVKM for CDR2. Recombination connected TRBV28 to TRBJ2-5; the D gene is not confidently resolved. This TCR was recovered from a woman aged 18-35 years in good health and CMV-seronegative. The specimen sequenced was PBMCs. The nucleotides read TGTGCCAGCAGTTTACCGGAGAGAGAGACCCAGTACTTC. Its translation reads: CASSLPERETQYF.